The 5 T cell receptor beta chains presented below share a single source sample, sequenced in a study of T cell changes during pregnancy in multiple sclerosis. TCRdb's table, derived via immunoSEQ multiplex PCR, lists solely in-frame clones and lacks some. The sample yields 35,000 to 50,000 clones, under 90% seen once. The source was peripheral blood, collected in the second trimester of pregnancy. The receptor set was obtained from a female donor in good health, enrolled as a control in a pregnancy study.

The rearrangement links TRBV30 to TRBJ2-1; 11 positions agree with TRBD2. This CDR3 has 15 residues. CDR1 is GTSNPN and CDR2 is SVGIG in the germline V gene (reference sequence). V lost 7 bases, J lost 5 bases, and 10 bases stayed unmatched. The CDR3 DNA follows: TGTGCCTCCAACCCCGGGACTAGCGGCAACAATGAGCAGTTCTTC. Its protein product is CASNPGTSGNNEQFF. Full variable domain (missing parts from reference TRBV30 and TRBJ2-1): SQTIHQWPATLVQPVGSPLSLECTVEGTSNPNLYWYRQAAGRGLQLLFYSVGIGQISSEVPQNLSASRPQDRQFILSSKKLLLSDSGFYLCASNPGTSGNNEQFFGPGTRLTVL.

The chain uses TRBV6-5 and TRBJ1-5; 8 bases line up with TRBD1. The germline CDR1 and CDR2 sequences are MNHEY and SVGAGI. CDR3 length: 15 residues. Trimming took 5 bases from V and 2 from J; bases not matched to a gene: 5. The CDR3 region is CASSQGAVGNQPQHF. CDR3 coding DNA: TGTGCCAGCAGTCAGGGGGCTGTGGGCAATCAGCCCCAGCATTTT.

The CDR3 region is CASSLGLAGAKETQYF. The CDR3 DNA follows: TGTGCCAGCAGCCTTGGACTAGCGGGAGCTAAAGAGACCCAGTACTTC. The chain recombines TRBV5-4 with TRBJ2-5; 13 bases are a match to TRBD2. V was clipped by 4 bases and J by 3 bases; unmatched bases: 6. This CDR3 has 16 amino acids. Germline CDR1 reads SGHNT; CDR2 reads YYREEE (reference sequence). The full variable domain, completed using reference TRBV5-4 and TRBJ2-5, is ETGVTQSPTHLIKTRGQQVTLRCSSQSGHNTVSWYQQALGQGPQFIFQYYREEENGRGNFPPRFSGLQFPNYSSELNVNALELDDSALYLCASSLGLAGAKETQYFGPGTRLLVL.

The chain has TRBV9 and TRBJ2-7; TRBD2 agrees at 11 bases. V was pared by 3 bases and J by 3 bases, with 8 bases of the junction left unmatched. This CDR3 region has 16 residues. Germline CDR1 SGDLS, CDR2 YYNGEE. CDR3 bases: TGTGCCAGCAGCGGAGGGGGGACTAGCGGAATCTACGAGCAGTACTTC. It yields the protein CASSGGGTSGIYEQYF.

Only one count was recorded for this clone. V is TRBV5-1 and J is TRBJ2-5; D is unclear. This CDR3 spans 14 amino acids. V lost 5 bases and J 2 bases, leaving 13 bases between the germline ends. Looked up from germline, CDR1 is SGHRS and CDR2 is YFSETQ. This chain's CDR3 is CASRTQGKQETQYF. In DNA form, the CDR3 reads TGCGCCAGCAGGACACAAGGCAAGCAAGAGACCCAGTACTTC.